This TCR beta chain was recovered during a study of cytomegalovirus exposure and HLA in healthy donors. J was trimmed by 0 bases and V by 5 bases; bases with no gene match: 15. The germline V gene has CDR1 SQVTM and CDR2 ANQGSEA. The CDR3 has 17 amino acids. The donors were in the approximately 130-subject validation cohort, distinct from the roughly 600-subject first cohort. Using immunoSEQ multiplex PCR, the repertoire was profiled, and TCRdb retains in-frame clones only, with some absent. The table shows 52,000 or so clones, with 85% to 90% occurring only once. Sequencing input: PBMCs. The sequence was obtained from a woman aged 18-29 years in good health and CMV-seronegative. The V gene is TRBV29-1, the J gene TRBJ1-2; 7 bases match TRBD1. The CDR3 protein is CSVSKWGTATSNYGYTF. The CDR3, as DNA: TGCAGCGTTTCAAAGTGGGGGACAGCAACTTCTAACTATGGCTACACCTTC.